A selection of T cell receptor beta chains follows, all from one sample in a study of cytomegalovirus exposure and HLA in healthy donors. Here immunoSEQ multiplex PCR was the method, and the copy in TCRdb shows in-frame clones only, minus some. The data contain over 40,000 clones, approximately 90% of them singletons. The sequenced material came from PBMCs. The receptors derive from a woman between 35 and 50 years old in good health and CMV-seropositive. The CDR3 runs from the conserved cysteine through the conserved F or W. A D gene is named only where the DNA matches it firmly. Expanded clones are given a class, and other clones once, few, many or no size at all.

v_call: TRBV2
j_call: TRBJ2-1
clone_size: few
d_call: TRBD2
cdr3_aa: CASSELTSGMYNEQFF
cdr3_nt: TGTGCCAGCAGTGAATTAACTAGCGGGATGTACAATGAGCAGTTCTTC

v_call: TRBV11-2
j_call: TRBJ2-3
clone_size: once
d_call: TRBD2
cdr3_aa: CASSSPGISGSGKDTQYF
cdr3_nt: TGTGCCAGCAGCTCCCCGGGTATTAGCGGGAGTGGGAAAGATACGCAGTATTTT

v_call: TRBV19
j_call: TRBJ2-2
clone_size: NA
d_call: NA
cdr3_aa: CASINSEGRYTGELFF
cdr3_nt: TGTGCCAGTATCAATAGTGAGGGGAGGTATACCGGGGAGCTGTTTTTT

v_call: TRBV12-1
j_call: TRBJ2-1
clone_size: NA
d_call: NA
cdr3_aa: CASTQTDRGRRVRHNEQFF
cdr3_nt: TGTGCCAGCACCCAGACGGACAGGGGGCGCAGGGTACGGCACAATGAGCAGTTCTTC

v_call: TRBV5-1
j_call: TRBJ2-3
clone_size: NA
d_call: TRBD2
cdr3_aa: CASSLGGLAGFTDTQYF
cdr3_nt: TGCGCCAGCAGCTTGGGGGGACTAGCGGGTTTCACAGATACGCAGTATTTT

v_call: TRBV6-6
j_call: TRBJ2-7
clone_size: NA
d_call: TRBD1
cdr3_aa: CASSPGTGLPYEQYF
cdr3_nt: TGTGCCAGCAGCCCTGGGACAGGGCTTCCCTACGAGCAGTACTTC

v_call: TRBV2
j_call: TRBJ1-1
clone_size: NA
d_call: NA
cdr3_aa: CASSDSGRGWENTEAFF
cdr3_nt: TGTGCCAGCAGTGATAGTGGAAGGGGTTGGGAGAACACTGAAGCTTTCTTT

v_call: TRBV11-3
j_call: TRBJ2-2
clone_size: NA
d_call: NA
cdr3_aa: CASSSVHTGELFF
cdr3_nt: TGTGCCAGCAGCTCGGTCCACACCGGGGAGCTGTTTTTT

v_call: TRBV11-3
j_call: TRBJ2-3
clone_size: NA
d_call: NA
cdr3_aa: CASSLDSAGASTDTQYF
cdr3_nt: TGTGCCAGCAGCTTAGATTCGGCCGGAGCTAGCACAGATACGCAGTATTTT

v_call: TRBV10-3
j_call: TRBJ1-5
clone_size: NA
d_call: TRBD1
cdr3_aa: CAISELGDSQPQHF
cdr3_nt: TGTGCCATCAGTGAGCTCGGGGACAGCCAGCCCCAGCATTTT

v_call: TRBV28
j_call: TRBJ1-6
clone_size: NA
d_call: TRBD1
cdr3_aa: CASSDRVRSPLHF
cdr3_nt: TGTGCCAGCAGTGACAGGGTACGCTCACCCCTCCACTTT

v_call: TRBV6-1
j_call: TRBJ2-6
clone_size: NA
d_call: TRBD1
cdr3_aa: CASWTGSSGANVLTF
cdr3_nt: TGTGCCAGCTGGACAGGGAGTTCTGGGGCCAACGTCCTGACTTTC

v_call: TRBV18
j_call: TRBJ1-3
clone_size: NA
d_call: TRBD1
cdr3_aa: CASSPTGTGHLSGNTIYF
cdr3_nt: TGTGCCAGCTCACCGACCGGGACAGGTCATCTCTCTGGAAACACCATATATTTT

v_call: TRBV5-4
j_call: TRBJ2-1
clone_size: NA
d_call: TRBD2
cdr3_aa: CASSPGAGGNNEQFF
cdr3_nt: TGTGCCAGCAGCCCGGGAGCGGGAGGAAACAATGAGCAGTTCTTC

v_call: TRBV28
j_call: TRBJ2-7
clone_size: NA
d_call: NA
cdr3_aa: CASSLLQRAEQYF
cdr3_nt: TGTGCCAGCAGTTTGCTTCAGCGGGCCGAGCAGTACTTC

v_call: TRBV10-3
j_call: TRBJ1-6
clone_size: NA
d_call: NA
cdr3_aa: CAISESANPEVGPLHF
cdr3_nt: TGTGCCATCAGTGAGTCGGCGAATCCCGAGGTCGGACCCCTCCACTTT

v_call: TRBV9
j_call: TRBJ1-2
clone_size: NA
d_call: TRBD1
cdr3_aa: CASSVGTGGLGYTF
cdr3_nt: TGTGCCAGCAGCGTGGGGACAGGGGGCCTTGGCTACACCTTC

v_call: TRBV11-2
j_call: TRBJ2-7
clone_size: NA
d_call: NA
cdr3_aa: CASSHGLGNYEQYF
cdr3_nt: TGTGCCAGCAGCCATGGACTGGGTAACTACGAGCAGTACTTC

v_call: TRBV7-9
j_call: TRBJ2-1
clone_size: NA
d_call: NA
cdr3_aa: CASSPPRVTRTGEQFF
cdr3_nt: TGTGCCAGCAGTCCCCCCCGAGTCACCCGCACCGGTGAGCAGTTCTTC

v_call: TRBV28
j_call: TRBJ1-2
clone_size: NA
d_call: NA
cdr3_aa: CASSPGVGYTF
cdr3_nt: TGTGCCAGCAGTCCAGGGGTCGGCTACACCTTC

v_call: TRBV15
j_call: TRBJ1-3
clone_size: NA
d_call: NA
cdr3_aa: CATSRAPGGGNTIYF
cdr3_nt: TGTGCCACCAGCAGAGCGCCCGGGGGTGGAAACACCATATATTTT

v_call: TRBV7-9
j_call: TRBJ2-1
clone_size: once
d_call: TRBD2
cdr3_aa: CASSLDRGGRNEQFF
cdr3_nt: TGTGCCAGCAGCTTAGATCGGGGGGGCCGGAATGAGCAGTTCTTC

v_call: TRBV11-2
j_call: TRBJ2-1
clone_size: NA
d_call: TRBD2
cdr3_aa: CASSFRVAGSNEQFF
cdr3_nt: TGTGCCAGCAGCTTCAGGGTAGCGGGTAGCAATGAGCAGTTCTTC

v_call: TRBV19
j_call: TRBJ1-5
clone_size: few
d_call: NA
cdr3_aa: CASIGGDVYQPQHF
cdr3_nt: TGTGCCAGTATCGGGGGGGACGTTTACCAGCCCCAGCATTTT

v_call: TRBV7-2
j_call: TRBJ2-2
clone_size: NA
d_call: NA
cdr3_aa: CASSLEQGAGELFF
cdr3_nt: TGTGCCAGCAGCTTAGAGCAGGGCGCCGGGGAGCTGTTTTTT

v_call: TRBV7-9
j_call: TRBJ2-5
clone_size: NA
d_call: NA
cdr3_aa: CSSSLLAETQYF
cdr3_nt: TGTTCCAGCAGCTTACTTGCGGAGACCCAGTACTTC

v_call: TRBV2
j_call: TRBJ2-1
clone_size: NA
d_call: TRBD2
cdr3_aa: CASSVAWTSGNEQFF
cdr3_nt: TGTGCCAGCAGTGTAGCTTGGACTAGCGGCAATGAGCAGTTCTTC

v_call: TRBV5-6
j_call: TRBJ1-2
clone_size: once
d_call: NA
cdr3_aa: CASSLRSTGPGYTF
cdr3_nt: TGTGCCAGCAGCTTAAGGTCCACAGGGCCAGGCTACACCTTC

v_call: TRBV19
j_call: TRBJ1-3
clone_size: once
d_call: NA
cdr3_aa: CASTDRGAGTIYF
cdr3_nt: TGTGCCAGTACTGATCGGGGGGCAGGCACCATATATTTT

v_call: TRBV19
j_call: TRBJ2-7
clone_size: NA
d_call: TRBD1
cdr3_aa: CASSIGRTGVTIGEQYF
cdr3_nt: TGTGCCAGTAGTATAGGAAGGACAGGGGTCACCATCGGCGAGCAGTACTTC

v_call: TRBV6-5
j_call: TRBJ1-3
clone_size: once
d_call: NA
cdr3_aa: CASSQNRYSGNTIYF
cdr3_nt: TGTGCCAGCAGCCAGAACAGGTACTCTGGAAACACCATATATTTT

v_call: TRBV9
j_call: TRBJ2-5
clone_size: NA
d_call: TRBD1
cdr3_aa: CASGAGTGVETQYF
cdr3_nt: TGTGCCAGCGGGGCCGGGACAGGGGTCGAGACCCAGTACTTC

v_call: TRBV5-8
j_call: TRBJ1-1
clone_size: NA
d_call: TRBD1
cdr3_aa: CASSLFRTGGASTEAFF
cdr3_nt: TGTGCCAGCAGCCTATTCAGGACAGGGGGCGCAAGCACTGAAGCTTTCTTT

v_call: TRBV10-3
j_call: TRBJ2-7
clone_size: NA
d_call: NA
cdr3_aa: CAISEGGYEQYF
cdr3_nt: TGTGCCATCAGTGAGGGCGGCTACGAGCAGTACTTC

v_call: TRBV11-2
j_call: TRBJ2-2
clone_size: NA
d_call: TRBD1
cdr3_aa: CASRWGTGATGELFF
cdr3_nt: TGTGCCAGCAGATGGGGGACAGGGGCCACCGGGGAGCTGTTTTTT

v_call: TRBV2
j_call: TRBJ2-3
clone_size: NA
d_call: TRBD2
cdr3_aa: CASNLAGTTDTQYF
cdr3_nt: TGTGCCAGCAACCTAGCGGGGACCACAGATACGCAGTATTTT

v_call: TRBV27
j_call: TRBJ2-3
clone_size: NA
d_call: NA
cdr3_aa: CASSRTRGETDTQYF
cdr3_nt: TGTGCCAGCAGCCGGACTAGGGGGGAGACAGATACGCAGTATTTT

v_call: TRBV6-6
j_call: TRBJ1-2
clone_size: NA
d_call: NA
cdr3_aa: CASRVGANYGYTF
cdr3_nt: TGTGCCAGTCGCGTTGGAGCTAACTATGGCTACACCTTC

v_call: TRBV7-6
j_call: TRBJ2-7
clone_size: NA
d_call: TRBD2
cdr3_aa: CASSSFTSDNSYEQYF
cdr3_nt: TGTGCCAGCAGCTCCTTTACTAGCGACAACTCCTACGAGCAGTACTTC

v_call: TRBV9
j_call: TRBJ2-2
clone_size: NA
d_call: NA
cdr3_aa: CASSKGTGELFF
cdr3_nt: TGTGCCAGCAGTAAGGGGACCGGGGAGCTGTTTTTT

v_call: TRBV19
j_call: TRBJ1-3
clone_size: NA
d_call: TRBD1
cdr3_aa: CASSTRGTERLVVGNTIYF
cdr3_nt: TGTGCCAGTAGTACCCGCGGGACAGAACGTCTGGTAGTCGGAAACACCATATATTTT

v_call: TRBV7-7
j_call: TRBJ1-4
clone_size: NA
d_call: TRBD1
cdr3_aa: CASSVGTGSEKLFF
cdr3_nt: TGTGCTAGCAGCGTCGGGACAGGGAGTGAAAAACTGTTTTTT

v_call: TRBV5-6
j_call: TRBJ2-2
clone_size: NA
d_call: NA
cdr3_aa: CASSLAGELFF
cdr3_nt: TGTGCCAGCAGCTTGGCTGGGGAGCTGTTTTTT

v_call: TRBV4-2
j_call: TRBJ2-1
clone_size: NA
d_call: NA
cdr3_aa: CASSQAANNEQFF
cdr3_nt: TGTGCCAGCAGCCAAGCAGCGAACAATGAGCAGTTCTTC

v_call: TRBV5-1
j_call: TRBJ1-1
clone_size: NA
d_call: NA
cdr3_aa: CASSLGTTGNTEAFF
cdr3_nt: TGCGCCAGCAGCTTGGGAACGACAGGGAACACTGAAGCTTTCTTT

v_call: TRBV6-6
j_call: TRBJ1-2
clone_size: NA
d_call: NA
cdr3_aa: CASSYGQQAYGYTF
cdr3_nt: TGTGCCAGCAGTTACGGGCAGCAAGCCTATGGCTACACCTTC

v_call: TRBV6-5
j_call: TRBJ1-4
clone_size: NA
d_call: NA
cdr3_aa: CASSARPGEKLFF
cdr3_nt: TGTGCCAGCAGTGCCAGACCAGGGGAAAAACTGTTTTTT

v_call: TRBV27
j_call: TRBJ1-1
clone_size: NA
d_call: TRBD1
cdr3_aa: CASPPGQGRMNTEAFF
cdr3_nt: TGTGCCAGCCCCCCTGGACAGGGTCGGATGAACACTGAAGCTTTCTTT

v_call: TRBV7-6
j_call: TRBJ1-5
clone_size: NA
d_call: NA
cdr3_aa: CASSSTGQPQHF
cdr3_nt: TGTGCCAGCAGCTCAACAGGGCAGCCCCAGCATTTT

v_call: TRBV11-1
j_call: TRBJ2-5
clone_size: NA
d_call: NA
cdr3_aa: CASSFSLLGGGVQETQYF
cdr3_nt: TGTGCCAGCAGCTTCTCTCTCCTAGGGGGCGGGGTCCAAGAGACCCAGTACTTC

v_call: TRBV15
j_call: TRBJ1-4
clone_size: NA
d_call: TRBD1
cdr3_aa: CATSDRQGNEKLFF
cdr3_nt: TGTGCCACCAGCGATCGACAGGGCAACGAAAAACTGTTTTTT

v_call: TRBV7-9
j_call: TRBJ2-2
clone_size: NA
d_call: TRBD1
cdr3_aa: CASSFRQGGTGELFF
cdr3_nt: TGTGCCAGCAGCTTCCGACAGGGGGGAACCGGGGAGCTGTTTTTT

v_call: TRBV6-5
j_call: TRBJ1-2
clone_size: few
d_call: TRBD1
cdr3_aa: CASSSRTGGGGYGYTF
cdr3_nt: TGTGCCAGCAGTTCGCGCACAGGGGGCGGAGGCTATGGCTACACCTTC

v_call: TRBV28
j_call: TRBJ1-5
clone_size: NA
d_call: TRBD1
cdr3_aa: CASSYPGTADQPQHF
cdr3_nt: TGTGCCAGCAGTTACCCAGGGACAGCCGATCAGCCCCAGCATTTT

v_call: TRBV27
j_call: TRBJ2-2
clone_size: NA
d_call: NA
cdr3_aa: CASSFASFNAGELFF
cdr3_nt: TGTGCCAGCAGTTTCGCCAGTTTCAACGCCGGGGAGCTGTTTTTT

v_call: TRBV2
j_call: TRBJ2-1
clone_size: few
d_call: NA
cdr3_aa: CASSRPGWNNEQFF
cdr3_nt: TGTGCCAGCAGTCGACCGGGATGGAACAATGAGCAGTTCTTC

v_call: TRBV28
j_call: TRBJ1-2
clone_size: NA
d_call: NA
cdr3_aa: CASLTGPNYGYTF
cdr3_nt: TGTGCCAGCCTCACGGGTCCTAACTATGGCTACACCTTC

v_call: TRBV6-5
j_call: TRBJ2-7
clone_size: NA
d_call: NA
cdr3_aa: CASSEGPGSHEQYF
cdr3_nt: TGTGCCAGCAGTGAAGGGCCAGGGTCCCACGAGCAGTACTTC